This TCR beta chain stems from a study of cytomegalovirus exposure and HLA in healthy donors. PCR amplification relied on 60 Vbeta primers (plus 13 Jbeta primers). Some clones are missing from TCRdb's copy, which holds only in-frame ones; the method was immunoSEQ multiplex PCR. This table holds about 150,000 clones, roughly 85% found once. General study findings and limits: It was reported in a later analysis that an Asian-associated ancestry cluster showed fewer N-insertions than the 666-donor mean. Using a false discovery rate of 0.05, a later analysis showed that about 16,000 TCR beta sequences were associated with HLA alleles. The authors listed some 160 TCR beta chains as cytomegalovirus-associated.

This clone was recorded once. Its antigen is unidentified. The CDR3 covers 14 residues. Germline CDR1 and CDR2: MNHEY and SMNVEV (reference sequence). The V and J ends lost 4 bases and 8 bases respectively, with 15 bases between them. Sequenced sample: PBMCs. The genes are TRBV27 and TRBJ1-3; D is unresolved. The source of this sequence is a woman younger than 30 in good health and CMV-seronegative. CDR3 coding DNA: TGTGCCAGCAGTTCGGGATGGGGTGAGGACACCATATATTTT. Amino acid sequence: CASSSGWGEDTIYF.